This note documents a single TCR beta chain sequence. This clonotype was counted many times. Its recognized antigen is unknown. No base quality information exists; no much larger clone differs at one position. These data belong to a study of T cells after yellow fever vaccination (dated by TCRdb to about 2019). In the study overall: The SMART-Seq v4 Ultra Low Input RNA kit was used to prepare libraries from fractions with low cell numbers. To follow T-cell clones before and after both primary and booster YFV17D yellow fever vaccination, bulk TCR alpha and beta repertoires underwent longitudinal sequencing. Two healthy male donors, one aged 18 to 30 and one aged 30 to 40 years, made up the cohort. Blood was collected at multiple timepoints before and after primary and secondary immunization, and bulk PBMC replicates and cell subsets were isolated. Points the paper makes about the study in general: After the booster, most clones that had expanded after primary vaccination were detected again (approximately 96% of CD4 and 88% of CD8), suggesting broad maintenance of memory. A small fraction of clonotypes showed up in both the CD4 and CD8 compartments, probably as a result of convergent recombination. The study included only two donors, which limits how far the findings can be generalized. Compared with the primary T-cell response, the secondary T-cell response was faster but weaker, reaching its peak on day 5 rather than on day 15. Computational filtering was needed because FACS-sorted repertoires could contain abundant contaminating clonotypes from the bulk population.

Germline trimming: 1 base from V, 0 bases from J; junction bases outside gene matches: 9. There are 18 amino acids in the CDR3, from cysteine to phenylalanine inclusive. Only the CDR3 DNA stays, 54 bases, in frame from base 1. CDR1 SGHRS and CDR2 YFSETQ were looked up in the germline V gene. The label giving this sample's treatment or condition can be read as: live attenuated yellow fever vaccine strain. A standard Ficoll-Paque protocol was used to isolate PBMCs from peripheral blood. Dynabeads CD4 and CD8 positive selection kits were used to isolate the CD4 and CD8 T-cell fractions. TriZol was used to extract RNA from bulk PBMCs, CD4 and CD8 fractions, and dextramer-positive and dextramer-negative fractions. Sequenced on an Illumina NovaSeq 6000. Synthesis of TCR cDNA relied on 5'RACE template switching, a step that introduced a universal primer site along with unique molecular identifiers. Priming for cDNA synthesis came from both the TCR alpha and TCR beta constant segments. Two PCR steps were used to amplify libraries, with sample barcodes and sequencing adapters being added in the second step. Sequencing of libraries was done on Illumina HiSeq 2500 (2x100 bp) or NovaSeq (2x150 bp). As for the authors' bioinformatics: MIGEC handled demultiplexing of reads and collapsing into UMI consensus sequences, while MiXCR performed V(D)J alignment. Vaccine-responding clonotypes were defined with edgeR using replicate PBMC samples, requiring FDR below 0.01 and a log2 fold change above 5 up to day 15. Each bulk clonotype received a CD4 or CD8 identity based on whether the sequenced CD4 or CD8 repertoire contained that clonotype at higher abundance. Starting from the raw public reads, TCRdb applied fastp trimming at Q25, assembled clones with MiXCR and retained in-frame beta chains. Identical CDR3 proteins give one entry, which carries the most common genes and DNA. These V and J calls originate from TCRdb's pipeline instead of the authors' own analysis. This sample lists about 200,000 distinct CDR3 sequences; more than 3% were detected once. 3.2% of the sample is taken by the ten largest.

This receptor was obtained from a man aged 18-30 years who received the YFV17D yellow fever vaccine. The material sequenced was CD4+ T cells sorted from PBMCs, taken 10 days after the yellow fever booster vaccination. The chain uses TRBV5-1 and TRBJ2-1; TRBD2 aligns with 8 central bases. DNA sequence: TGCGCCAGCAGCTTGAACGGGGGGGCCAGACTCTCCTACAATGAGCAGTTCTTC. The encoded protein is CASSLNGGARLSYNEQFF.